This entry lists 6 T cell receptor beta chains sequenced from one sample in a study of shared clonotypes between healthy human individuals. TCRdb's copy holds only in-frame clones and misses some; the assay was immunoSEQ multiplex PCR. Here the sample spans more than 400,000 clones, about 96% being singletons. The sample was naive CD4+ T cells sorted from blood. Subset indicated: CD45RA+ positively selected. The receptors derive from a woman aged 25 to 39 in good health.

This sequence joins TRBV28 and TRBJ1-1, with D unclear. Germline CDR1 is MDHEN and CDR2 is SYDVKM. The CDR3 is made up of 13 amino acids. V gave up 2 bases and J gave up 6 bases, with 10 bases separating them. The CDR3 DNA reads TGTGCCAGCAGTTTACTCCCCTACGCTGAAGCTTTCTTT. Its translation: CASSLLPYAEAFF.

The chain employs TRBV10-3 and TRBJ2-3, with a possible D match to TRBD1 (5 bases). The CDR3 has 13 residues. Trimming removed 6 bases from V and 5 bases from J, with 12 bases in between. CDR1 is ENHRY and CDR2 is SYGVKD in the germline V gene. The CDR3 protein is CAIRTHGQDTQYF. The CDR3 nucleotides are TGTGCCATCAGGACTCATGGACAAGATACGCAGTATTTT.

J is TRBJ2-7 and V is TRBV5-1; D possibly corresponds to TRBD1 (5 bases). Trimming removed 4 bases at V and 6 bases at J, with 20 bases between. There are 15 residues in the CDR3. The germline V gene has CDR1 SGHRS and CDR2 YFSETQ. CDR3 coding DNA: TGCGCCAGCAGCCCCGACAGACCTTACTTGGGCGAGCAGTACTTC. It encodes CASSPDRPYLGEQYF. The whole variable domain, remainder taken from reference TRBV5-1 and TRBJ2-7, is KAGVTQTPRYLIKTRGQQVTLSCSPISGHRSVSWYQQTPGQGLQFLFEYFSETQRNKGNFPGRFSGRQFSNSRSEMNVSTLELGDSALYLCASSPDRPYLGEQYFGPGTRLTVT.

This clone appeared a few times. The chain has TRBV25-1 and TRBJ1-2; unclear D gene. Deletions cut 6 bases from V and 8 bases from J, with 13 bases between. The germline V gene encodes CDR1 MGHDK and CDR2 SYGVNS. CDR3 length: 12 residues. The CDR3 reads CASRLGRGGYTF. The CDR3 bases are TGTGCCAGCAGGCTGGGGAGAGGGGGCTACACCTTC.

Concerning this clone itself: The same CDR3 also results from other DNA sequences found in this sample. The gene calls are TRBV5-6 and TRBJ2-5; TRBD2 matches at 13 bases. Trimming at V came to 4 bases and at J to 2 bases, leaving 8 bases not matched to a gene. Germline V CDR1 and CDR2: SGHDT, YYEEEE. CDR3 length: 17 amino acids. The CDR3 is CASSRRTSGRVQETQYF. The CDR3 DNA follows: TGTGCCAGCAGCCGGAGGACTAGCGGGAGAGTACAAGAGACCCAGTACTTC.

DNA for the CDR3: TGTGCCAGCAGTACAAAAAACCGGGCCCTCGAAGCCAAAAACATTCAGTACTTC. As protein: CASSTKNRALEAKNIQYF. The V gene is TRBV28, the J gene TRBJ2-4; D ambiguous. V dropped 5 bases and J dropped 0 bases, with 20 bases sitting between them. The length of the CDR3 is 18 residues. Germline lookup yields CDR1 MDHEN and CDR2 SYDVKM.